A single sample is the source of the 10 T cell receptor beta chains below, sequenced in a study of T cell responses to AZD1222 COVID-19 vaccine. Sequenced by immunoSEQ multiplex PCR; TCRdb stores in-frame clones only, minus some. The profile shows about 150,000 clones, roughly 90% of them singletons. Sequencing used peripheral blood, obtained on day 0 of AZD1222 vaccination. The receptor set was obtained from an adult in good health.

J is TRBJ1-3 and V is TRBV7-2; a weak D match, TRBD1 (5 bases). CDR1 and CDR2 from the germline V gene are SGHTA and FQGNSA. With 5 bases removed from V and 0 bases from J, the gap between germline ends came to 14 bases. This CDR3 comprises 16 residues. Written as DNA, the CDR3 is TGTGCCAGCAGCCAGGGAGGTCCAGGCTCTGGAAACACCATATATTTT. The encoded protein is CASSQGGPGSGNTIYF.

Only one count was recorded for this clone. CDR3 nucleotides: TGTGCCAGTCTCGGGACAGGGGGAAGCTTACCCAGCTATGGCTACACCTTC. Residues: CASLGTGGSLPSYGYTF. The chain recombines TRBV28 with TRBJ1-2, with 11 bases matching TRBD1. The CDR3 is made up of 17 amino acids. V shed 9 bases, J shed 4 bases, and the junction held 16 bases outside the gene matches. Germline-derived CDR1 and CDR2 are MDHEN and SYDVKM.

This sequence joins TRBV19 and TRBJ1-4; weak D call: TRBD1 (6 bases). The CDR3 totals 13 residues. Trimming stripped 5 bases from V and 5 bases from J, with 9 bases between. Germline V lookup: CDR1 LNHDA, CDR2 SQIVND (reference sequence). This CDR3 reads CASSWTVNEKLFF. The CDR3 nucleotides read TGTGCCAGTAGTTGGACAGTGAATGAAAAACTGTTTTTT.

DNA of the CDR3: TGTGCCAGCAGCTCGTCTCGGGCGGTACGCTACGAGCAGTACTTC. This translates into CASSSSRAVRYEQYF. The V and J genes are TRBV5-4 and TRBJ2-7; no reliable D call. CDR3 length: 15 amino acids. The germline V and J ends were trimmed by 3 bases and 3 bases, with 16 bases remaining between them. Germline CDR1 reads SGHNT; CDR2 reads YYREEE (reference sequence).

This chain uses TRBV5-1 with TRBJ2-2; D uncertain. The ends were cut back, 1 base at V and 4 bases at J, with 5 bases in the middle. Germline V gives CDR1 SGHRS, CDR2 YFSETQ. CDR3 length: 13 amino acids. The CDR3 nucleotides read TGCGCCAGCAGCTTGATCACCACCGGGGAGCTGTTTTTT. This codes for CASSLITTGELFF.

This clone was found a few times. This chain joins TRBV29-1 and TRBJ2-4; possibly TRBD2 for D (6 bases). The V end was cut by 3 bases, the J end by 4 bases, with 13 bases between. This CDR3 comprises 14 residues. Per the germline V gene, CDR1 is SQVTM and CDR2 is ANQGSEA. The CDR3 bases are TGCAGCGTTGATGCGGGGCTTTTAAAAAACATTCAGTACTTC. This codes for CSVDAGLLKNIQYF.

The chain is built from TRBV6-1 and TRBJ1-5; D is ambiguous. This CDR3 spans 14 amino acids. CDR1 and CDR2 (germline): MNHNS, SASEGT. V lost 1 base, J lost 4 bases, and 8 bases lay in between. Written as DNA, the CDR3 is TGTGCCAGCAGTGAAGTACCCGTGAATCAGCCCCAGCATTTT. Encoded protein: CASSEVPVNQPQHF.

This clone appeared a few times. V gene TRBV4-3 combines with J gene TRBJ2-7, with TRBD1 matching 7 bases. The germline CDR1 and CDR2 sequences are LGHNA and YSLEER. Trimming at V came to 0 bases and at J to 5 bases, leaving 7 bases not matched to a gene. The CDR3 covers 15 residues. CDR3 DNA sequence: TGCGCCAGCAGCCAAGATCCCCATACAGGGGACGAGCAGTACTTC. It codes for CASSQDPHTGDEQYF.

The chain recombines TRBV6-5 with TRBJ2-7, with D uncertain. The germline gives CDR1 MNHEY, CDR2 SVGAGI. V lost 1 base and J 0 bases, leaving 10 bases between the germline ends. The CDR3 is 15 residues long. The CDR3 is CASSYLGIPSYEQYF. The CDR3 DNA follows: TGTGCCAGCAGTTACTTGGGGATCCCCTCCTACGAGCAGTACTTC.

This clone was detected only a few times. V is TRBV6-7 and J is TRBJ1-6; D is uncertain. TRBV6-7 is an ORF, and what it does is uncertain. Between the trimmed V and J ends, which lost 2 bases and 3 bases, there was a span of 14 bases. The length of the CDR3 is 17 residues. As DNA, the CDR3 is TGTGCCAGCAGTTACCCCCCCTACAATAGCTATAATTCACCCCTCCACTTT. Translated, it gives CASSYPPYNSYNSPLHF.